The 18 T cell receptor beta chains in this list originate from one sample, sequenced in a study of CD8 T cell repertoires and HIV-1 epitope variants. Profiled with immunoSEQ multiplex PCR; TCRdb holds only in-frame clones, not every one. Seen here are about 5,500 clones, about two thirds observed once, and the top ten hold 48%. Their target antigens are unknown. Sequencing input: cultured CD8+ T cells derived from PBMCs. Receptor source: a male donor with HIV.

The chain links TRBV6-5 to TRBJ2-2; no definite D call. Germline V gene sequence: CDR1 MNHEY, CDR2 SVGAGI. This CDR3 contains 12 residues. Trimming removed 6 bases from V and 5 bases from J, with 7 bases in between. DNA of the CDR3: TGTGCCAGCAGCTCTCAGACCGGGGAGCTGTTTTTT. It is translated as CASSSQTGELFF.

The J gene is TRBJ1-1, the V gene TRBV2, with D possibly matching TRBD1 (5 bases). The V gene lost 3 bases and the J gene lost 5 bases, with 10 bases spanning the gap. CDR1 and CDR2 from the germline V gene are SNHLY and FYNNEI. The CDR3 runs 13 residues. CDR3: CASSDPPGTEAFF. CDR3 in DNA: TGTGCCAGCAGTGACCCGCCAGGGACTGAAGCTTTCTTT.

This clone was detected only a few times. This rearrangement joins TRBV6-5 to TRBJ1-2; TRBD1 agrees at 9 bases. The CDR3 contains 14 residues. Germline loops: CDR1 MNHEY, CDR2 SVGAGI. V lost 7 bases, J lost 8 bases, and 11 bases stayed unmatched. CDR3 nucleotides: TGTGCCAGCATTACACAGGGGGCTTCCGGGGGCTACACCTTC. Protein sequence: CASITQGASGGYTF.

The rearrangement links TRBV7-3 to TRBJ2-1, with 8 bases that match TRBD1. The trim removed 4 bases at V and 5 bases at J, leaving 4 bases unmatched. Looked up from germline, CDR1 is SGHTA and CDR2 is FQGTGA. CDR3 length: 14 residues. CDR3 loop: CASSSIQGDNEQFF. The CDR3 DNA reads TGTGCCAGCAGCTCCATACAGGGGGACAATGAGCAGTTCTTC.

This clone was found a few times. This CDR3 reads CASGGVNTEAFF. Written as DNA, the CDR3 is TGTGCCTCGGGCGGGGTAAACACTGAAGCTTTCTTT. The rearrangement uses TRBV15 and TRBJ1-1; D gene ambiguous. This CDR3 spans 12 amino acids. V was shortened by 11 bases and J by 2 bases, with 12 bases between the two germline ends. CDR1 and CDR2 from the germline V gene are LNHNV and YYDKDF (reference sequence).

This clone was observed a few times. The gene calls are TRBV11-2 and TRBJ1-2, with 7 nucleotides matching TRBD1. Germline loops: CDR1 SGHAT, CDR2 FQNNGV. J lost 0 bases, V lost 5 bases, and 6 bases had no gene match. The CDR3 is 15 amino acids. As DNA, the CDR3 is TGTGCCAGCAGCCCTTGGGACAGCTCTAACTATGGCTACACCTTC. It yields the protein CASSPWDSSNYGYTF.

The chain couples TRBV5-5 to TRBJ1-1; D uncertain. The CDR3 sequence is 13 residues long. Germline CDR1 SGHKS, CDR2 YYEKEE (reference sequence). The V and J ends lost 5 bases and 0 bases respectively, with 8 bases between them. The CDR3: CASREDLNTEAFF. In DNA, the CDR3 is TGTGCCAGCAGAGAAGACTTGAACACTGAAGCTTTCTTT.

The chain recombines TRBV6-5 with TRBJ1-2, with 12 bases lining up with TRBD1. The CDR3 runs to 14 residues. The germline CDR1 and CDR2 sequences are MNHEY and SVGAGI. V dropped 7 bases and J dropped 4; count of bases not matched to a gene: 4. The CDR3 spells CASTGTGGAYGYTF. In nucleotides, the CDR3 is TGTGCCAGCACCGGGACAGGGGGCGCCTATGGCTACACCTTC.

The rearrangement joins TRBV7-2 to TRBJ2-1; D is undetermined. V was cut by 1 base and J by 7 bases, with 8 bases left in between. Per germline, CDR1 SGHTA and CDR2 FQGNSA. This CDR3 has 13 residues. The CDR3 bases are TGTGCCAGCAGCTTAGGAGGAGAGAATGAGCAGTTCTTC. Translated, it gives CASSLGGENEQFF. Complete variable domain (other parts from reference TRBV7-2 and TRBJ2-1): GAGVSQSPSNKVTEKGKDVELRCDPISGHTALYWYRQSLGQGLEFLIYFQGNSAPDKSGLPSDRFSAERTGGSVSTLTIQRTQQEDSAVYLCASSLGGENEQFFGPGTRLTVL.

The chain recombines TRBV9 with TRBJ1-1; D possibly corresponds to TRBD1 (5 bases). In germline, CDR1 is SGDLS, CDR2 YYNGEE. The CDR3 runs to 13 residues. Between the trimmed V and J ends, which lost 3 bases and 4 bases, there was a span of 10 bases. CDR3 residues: CASSAYGGTEAFF. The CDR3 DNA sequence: TGTGCCAGCAGCGCTTACGGGGGCACTGAAGCTTTCTTT.

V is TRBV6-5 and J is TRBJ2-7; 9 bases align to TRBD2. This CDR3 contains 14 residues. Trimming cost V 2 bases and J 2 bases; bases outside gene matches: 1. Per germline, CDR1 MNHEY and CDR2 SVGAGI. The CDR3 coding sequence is TGTGCCAGCAGTTACGGGACTAGCCCCTACGAGCAGTACTTC. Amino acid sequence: CASSYGTSPYEQYF.

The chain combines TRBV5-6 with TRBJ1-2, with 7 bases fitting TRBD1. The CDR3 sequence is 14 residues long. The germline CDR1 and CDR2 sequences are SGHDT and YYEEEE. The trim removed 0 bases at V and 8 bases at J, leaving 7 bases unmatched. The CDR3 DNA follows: TGTGCCAGCAGCTTGGGGGACAGCGTTTGGGGCTACACCTTC. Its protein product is CASSLGDSVWGYTF.

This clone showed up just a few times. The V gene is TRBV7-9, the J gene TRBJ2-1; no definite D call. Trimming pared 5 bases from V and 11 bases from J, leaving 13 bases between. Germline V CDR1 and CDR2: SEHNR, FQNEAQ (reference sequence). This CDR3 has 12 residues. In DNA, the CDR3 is TGTGCCAGCAGCGCAACCCTGGAACAGCAGTTCTTC. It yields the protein CASSATLEQQFF.

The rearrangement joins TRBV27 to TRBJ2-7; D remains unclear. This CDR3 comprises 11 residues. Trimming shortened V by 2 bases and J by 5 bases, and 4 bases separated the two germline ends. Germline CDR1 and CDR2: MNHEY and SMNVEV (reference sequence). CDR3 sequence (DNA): TGTGCCAGCAGTTTAGGGGACGAGCAGTACTTC. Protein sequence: CASSLGDEQYF.

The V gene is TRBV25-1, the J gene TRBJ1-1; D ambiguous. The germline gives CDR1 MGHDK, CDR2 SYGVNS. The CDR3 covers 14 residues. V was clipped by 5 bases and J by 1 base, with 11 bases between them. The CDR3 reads CASSHWTENTEAFF. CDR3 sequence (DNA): TGTGCCAGCAGTCACTGGACGGAGAACACTGAAGCTTTCTTT.

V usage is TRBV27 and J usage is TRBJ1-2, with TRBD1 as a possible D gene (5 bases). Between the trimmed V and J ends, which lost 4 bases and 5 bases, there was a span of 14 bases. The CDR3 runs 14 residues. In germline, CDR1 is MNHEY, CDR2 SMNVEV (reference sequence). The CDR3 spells CASSSSPRGYGYTF. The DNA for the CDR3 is TGTGCCAGCAGTTCGTCCCCAAGGGGATATGGCTACACCTTC.

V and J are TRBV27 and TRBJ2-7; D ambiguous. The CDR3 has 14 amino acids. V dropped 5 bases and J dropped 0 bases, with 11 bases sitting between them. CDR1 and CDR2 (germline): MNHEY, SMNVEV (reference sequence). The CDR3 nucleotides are TGTGCCAGCAGTCAGGTTACGAGCTCCTACGAGCAGTACTTC. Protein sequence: CASSQVTSSYEQYF.

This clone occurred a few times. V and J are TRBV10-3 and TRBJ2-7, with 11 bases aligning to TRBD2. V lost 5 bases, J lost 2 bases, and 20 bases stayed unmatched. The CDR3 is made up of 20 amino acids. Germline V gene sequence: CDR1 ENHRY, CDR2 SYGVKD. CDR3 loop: CAISRTKGTSGEVAAYEQYF. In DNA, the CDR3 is TGTGCCATCAGTCGAACTAAAGGGACTAGCGGAGAAGTAGCGGCCTACGAGCAGTACTTC.